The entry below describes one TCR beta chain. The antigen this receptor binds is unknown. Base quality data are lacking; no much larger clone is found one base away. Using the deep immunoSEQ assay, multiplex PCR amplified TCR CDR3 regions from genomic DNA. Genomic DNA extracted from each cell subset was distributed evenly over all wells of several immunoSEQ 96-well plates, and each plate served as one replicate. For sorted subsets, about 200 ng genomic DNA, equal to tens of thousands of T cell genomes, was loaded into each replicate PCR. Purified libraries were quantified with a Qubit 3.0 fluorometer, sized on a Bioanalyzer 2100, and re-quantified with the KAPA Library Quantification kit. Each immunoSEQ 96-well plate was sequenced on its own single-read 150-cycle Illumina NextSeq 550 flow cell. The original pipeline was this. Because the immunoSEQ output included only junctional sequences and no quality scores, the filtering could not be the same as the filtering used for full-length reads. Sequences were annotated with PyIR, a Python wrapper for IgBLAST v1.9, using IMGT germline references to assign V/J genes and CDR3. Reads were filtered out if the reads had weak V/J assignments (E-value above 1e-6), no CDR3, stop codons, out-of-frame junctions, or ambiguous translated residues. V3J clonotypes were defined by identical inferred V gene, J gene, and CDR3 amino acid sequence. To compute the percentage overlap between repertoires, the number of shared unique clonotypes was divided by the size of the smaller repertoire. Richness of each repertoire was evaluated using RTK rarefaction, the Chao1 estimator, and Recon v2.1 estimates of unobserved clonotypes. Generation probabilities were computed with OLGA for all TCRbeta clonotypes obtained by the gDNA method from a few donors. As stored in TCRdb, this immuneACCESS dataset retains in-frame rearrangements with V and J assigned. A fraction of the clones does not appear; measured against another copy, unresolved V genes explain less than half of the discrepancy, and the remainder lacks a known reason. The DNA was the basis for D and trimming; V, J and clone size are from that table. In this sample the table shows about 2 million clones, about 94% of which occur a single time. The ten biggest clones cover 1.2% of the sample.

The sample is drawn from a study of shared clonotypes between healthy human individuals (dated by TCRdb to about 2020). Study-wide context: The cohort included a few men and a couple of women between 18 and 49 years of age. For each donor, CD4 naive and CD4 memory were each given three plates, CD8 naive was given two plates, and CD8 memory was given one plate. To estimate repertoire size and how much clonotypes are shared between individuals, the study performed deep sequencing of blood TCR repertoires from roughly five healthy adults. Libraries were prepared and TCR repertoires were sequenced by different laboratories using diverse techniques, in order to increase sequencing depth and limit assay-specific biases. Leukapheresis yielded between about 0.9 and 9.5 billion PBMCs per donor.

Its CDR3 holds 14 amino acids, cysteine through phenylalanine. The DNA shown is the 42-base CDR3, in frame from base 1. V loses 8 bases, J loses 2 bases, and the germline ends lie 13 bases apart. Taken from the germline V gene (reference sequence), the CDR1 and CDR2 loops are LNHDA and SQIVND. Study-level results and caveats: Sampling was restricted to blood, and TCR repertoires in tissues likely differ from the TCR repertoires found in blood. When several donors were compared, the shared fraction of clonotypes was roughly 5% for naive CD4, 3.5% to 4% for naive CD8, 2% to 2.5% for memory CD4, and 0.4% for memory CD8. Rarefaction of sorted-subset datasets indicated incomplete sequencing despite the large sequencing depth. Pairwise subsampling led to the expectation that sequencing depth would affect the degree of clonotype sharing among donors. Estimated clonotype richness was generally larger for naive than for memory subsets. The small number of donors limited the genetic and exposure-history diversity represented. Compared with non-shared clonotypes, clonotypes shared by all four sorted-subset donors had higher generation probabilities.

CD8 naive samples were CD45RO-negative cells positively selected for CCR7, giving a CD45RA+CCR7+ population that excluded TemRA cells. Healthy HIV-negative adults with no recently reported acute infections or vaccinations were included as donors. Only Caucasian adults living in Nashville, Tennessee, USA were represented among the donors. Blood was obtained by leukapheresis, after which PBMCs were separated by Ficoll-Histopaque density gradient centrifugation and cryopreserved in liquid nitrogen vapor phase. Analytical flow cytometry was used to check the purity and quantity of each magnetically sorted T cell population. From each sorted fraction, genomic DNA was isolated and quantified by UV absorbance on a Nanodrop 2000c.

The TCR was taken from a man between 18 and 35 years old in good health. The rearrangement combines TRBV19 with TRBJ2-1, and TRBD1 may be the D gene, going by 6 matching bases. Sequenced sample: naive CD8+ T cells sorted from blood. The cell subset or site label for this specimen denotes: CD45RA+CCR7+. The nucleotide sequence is TGTGCCAGTCAAGAGACAGGAGCCTACAATGAGCAGTTCTTC. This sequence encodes CASQETGAYNEQFF. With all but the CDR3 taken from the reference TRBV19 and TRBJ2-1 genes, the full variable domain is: DGGITQSPKYLFRKEGQNVTLSCEQNLNHDAMYWYRQDPGQGLRLIYYSQIVNDFQKGDIAEGYSVSREKKESFPLTVTSAQKNPTAFYLCASQETGAYNEQFFGPGTRLTVL.